The sequence of this T cell receptor (beta chain) was determined in a study of a mutant IDH1 vaccine in newly diagnosed glioma. Study at large: The therapy given earlier, which was standard therapy, consisted of radiotherapy, temozolomide, or both, and most of the patients received both.

Germline trimming cut 2 bases from V and 3 bases from J; bases unmatched to any gene: 1. CDR1 is SQVTM, CDR2 ANQGSEA, per germline. The CDR3 extends over 13 amino acids. Time point specified: baseline, week 1 (first vaccination visit). Treatment noted: pre-vaccination baseline after standard-of-care therapy. Sequencing was performed with immunoSEQ multiplex PCR; in TCRdb, only in-frame clones are kept and a portion is missing. This sample has about 67,000 clones, with around 88% found just once. This specimen consisted of peripheral blood mononuclear cells (PBMCs), obtained from a glioma patient treated with radiotherapy, temozolomide or both. The V gene is TRBV29-1, the J gene TRBJ2-3; 8 nucleotides line up with TRBD2. This sequence originates from a woman aged 18-29 years with glioma. Some clones in this sample may be carry-over from other donors' samples. CDR3 in DNA: TGCAGCGTTGAACGGGGGGGGACAGATACGCAGTATTTT. It specifies CSVERGGTDTQYF.